This TCR beta chain was obtained from a study of shared clonotypes between healthy human individuals. Study-wide results and caveats: Against clonotypes common to all four donors, non-shared ones had lower generation probabilities.

This CDR3 region has 16 residues. Germline V gives CDR1 KGHSH, CDR2 LQKENI. V lost 2 bases to trimming and J lost 0 bases; unmatched junction nucleotides: 4. Comment on this clone: The antigen remains undetermined.

Researchers divided each subset's genomic DNA evenly across several immunoSEQ plates. Profiled with immunoSEQ multiplex PCR; TCRdb holds only in-frame clones, not every one. The repertoire holds hundreds of thousands of clones, more than 60% seen once, with roughly 10% in the top ten. The V gene is TRBV18, the J gene TRBJ2-1, with 7 bases matching TRBD2. The sample taken for sequencing was memory CD4+ T cells sorted from blood. Subset given: CD45RA-negative fraction. The origin of this receptor is a man younger than 40 in good health. The CDR3, as DNA: TGTGCCAGCTCACCAGGACTAGTGGACTCCTACAATGAGCAGTTCTTC. This codes for CASSPGLVDSYNEQFF.